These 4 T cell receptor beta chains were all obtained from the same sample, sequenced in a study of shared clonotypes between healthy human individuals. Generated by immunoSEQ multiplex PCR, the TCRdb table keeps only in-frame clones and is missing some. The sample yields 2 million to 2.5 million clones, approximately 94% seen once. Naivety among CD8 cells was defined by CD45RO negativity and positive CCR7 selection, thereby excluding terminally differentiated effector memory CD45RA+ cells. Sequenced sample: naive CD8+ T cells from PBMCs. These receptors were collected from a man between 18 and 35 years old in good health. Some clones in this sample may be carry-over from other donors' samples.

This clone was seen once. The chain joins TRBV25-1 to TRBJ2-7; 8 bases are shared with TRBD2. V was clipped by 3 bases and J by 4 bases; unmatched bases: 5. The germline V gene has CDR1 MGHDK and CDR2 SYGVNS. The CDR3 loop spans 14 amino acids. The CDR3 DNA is TGTGCCAGCAGTGACGGGGGGGCCCGATACGAGCAGTACTTC. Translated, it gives CASSDGGARYEQYF.

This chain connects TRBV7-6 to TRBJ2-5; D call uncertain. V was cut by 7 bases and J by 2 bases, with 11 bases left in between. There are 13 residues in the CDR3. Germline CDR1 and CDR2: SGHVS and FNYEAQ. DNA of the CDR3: TGTGCCAGCACCTCGGCTTTTCAAGAGACCCAGTACTTC. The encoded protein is CASTSAFQETQYF.

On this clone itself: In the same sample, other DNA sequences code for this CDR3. The CDR3 nucleotides are TGTGCCAGCAGCTTAGGGCTAGGCACTGAAGCTTTCTTT. Protein: CASSLGLGTEAFF. The rearrangement links TRBV7-9 to TRBJ1-1; D gene uncertain. The CDR3 has 13 residues. Trimming removed 1 base from V and 4 bases from J, with 7 bases in between. Per germline, CDR1 SEHNR and CDR2 FQNEAQ (reference sequence).

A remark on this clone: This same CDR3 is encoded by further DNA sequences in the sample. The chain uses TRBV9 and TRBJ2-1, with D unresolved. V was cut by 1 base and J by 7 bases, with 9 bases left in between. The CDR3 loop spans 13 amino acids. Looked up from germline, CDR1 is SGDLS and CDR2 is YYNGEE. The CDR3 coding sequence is TGTGCCAGCAGCGTAACAGTTGGGAATGAGCAGTTCTTC. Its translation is CASSVTVGNEQFF.